This TCR beta chain is drawn from a study of T cell clonotyping in hematopoietic cell transplantation. Study-level results: Recipient TCR diversity dropped after transplant; expanded clonotypes rose from day 30 to 180. At the given depth, recipient repertoires were over 95% de novo clonotypes.

Measured with immunoSEQ multiplex PCR; TCRdb has only the in-frame clones, and not every one. Among 9,500 to 15,000 clones, roughly 45% were seen once, and the ten largest hold 9.5% to 13%. There are a few counts of this clone. Its specificity is not known. This CDR3 comprises 11 residues. V was pared by 6 bases and J by 7 bases, with 13 bases between. Germline-derived CDR1 and CDR2 are DFQATT and SNEGSKA (reference sequence). The chain links TRBV20-1 to TRBJ2-7; D gene unclear. Sequenced input: peripheral blood mononuclear cells. The source of this sequence is a man aged 45-65 years in good health. Some clones in this sample may be carry-over from other donors' samples. The DNA for the CDR3 is TGCAGTGCCACCCCAGAGTGGGAGCAGTACTTC. It encodes CSATPEWEQYF.